This entry is about one T cell receptor beta chain. Other DNA sequences in the sample encode the same CDR3. The sample originates from a study of blood T cell repertoires in COVID-19. Study information: Acute and convalescent COVID-19 specimens originated in the United States, Italy and Spain. The cDNA or gDNA used as material had been derived from T cells, B-cell-depleted T cells, or PBMCs.

The CDR3 runs to 13 residues. V was cut by 5 bases and J by 4 bases, with 11 bases left in between. Germline CDR1 SGHTA, CDR2 FQGNSA. Those enrolled, adults aged roughly 18 to 90 years, came from around 25 US areas. As handled by the study authors: Scientists estimated how many nucleated cells there were by amplifying reference gene primers. Sequenced by immunoSEQ multiplex PCR; TCRdb stores in-frame clones only, minus some. V, J and clone size were drawn from that table, and D and trimming were deduced from the DNA. The data show some 200,000 clones, with 75% to 85% seen just once and about 12% held by the top ten.

This clonotype was obtained from a man aged 40-49 years who had recovered from COVID-19. The material sequenced was PBMCs or T cells enriched from blood (not recorded which). This rearrangement joins TRBV7-2 to TRBJ1-2, with TRBD1 as a possible D gene (5 bases). The CDR3 bases are TGTGCCAGCAGCCGTACAGGAACCTATGGCTACACCTTC. Encoded protein: CASSRTGTYGYTF.